This record looks at one T cell receptor (beta chain) sequence and its context. What it recognizes is unknown. Profiled with immunoSEQ multiplex PCR; TCRdb holds only in-frame clones, not every one. The table records 160,000 or so clones, just under 90% of them present only once. This specimen belongs to a study of cytomegalovirus exposure and HLA in healthy donors. Study observations and caveats: According to a subsequent analysis, TCR clusters from the first cohort were inclined to appear together in the 120 or so validation repertoires.

The CDR3 covers 14 residues. From germline, CDR1 is MNHEY and CDR2 SVGAGI. Deletions cut 6 bases from V and 6 bases from J, with 15 bases between. The chain couples TRBV6-5 to TRBJ1-5; tentatively, D is TRBD1 (6 bases). The sequenced material came from PBMCs. The TCR was taken from a woman aged 30 to 39 in good health and CMV-seronegative. In nucleotides, the CDR3 is TGTGCCAGCAGCCTCGGTTCAGGGGCTCAGCCCCAGCATTTT. Protein product: CASSLGSGAQPQHF.